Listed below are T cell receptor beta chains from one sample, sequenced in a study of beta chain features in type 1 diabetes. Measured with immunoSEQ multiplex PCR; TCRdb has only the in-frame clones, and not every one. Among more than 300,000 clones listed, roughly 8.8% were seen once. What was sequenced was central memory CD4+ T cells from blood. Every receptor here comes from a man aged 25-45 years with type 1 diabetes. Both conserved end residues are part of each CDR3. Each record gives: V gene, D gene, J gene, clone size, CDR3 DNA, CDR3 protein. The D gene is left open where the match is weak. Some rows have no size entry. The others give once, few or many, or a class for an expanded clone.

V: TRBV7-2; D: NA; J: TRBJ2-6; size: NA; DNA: TGTGCCAGCAGCCAGCATTACTCTGGGGCCAACGTCCTGACTTTC; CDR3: CASSQHYSGANVLTF
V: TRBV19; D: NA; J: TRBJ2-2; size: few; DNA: TGTGCCAGTAGTATTACGGCAAGAGCGAACACCGGGGAGCTGTTTTTT; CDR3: CASSITARANTGELFF
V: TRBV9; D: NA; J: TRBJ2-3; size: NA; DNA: TGTGCCAGCACCACTTCCCCGGGGAGCACAGATACGCAGTATTTT; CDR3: CASTTSPGSTDTQYF
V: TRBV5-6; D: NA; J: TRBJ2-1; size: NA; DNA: TGTGCCAGCAGCGGGAATCGGGGGCGCGACAATGAGCAGTTCTTC; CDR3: CASSGNRGRDNEQFF
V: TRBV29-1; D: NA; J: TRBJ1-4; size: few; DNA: TGCAGCGTTGAAGTCGGGCAGGGTGGAGAAAAACTGTTTTTT; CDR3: CSVEVGQGGEKLFF
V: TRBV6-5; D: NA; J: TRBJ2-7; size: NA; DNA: TGTGCCAGCATTAGTACAGTCGACTACGAGCAGTACTTC; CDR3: CASISTVDYEQYF
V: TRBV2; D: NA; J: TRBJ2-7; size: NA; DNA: TGTGCCAGCACTACCCTTGAAGAGCAGTACTTC; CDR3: CASTTLEEQYF
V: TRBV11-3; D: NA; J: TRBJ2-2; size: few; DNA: TGTGCCAGCAGCTTAGATCCCGGGGCCGGCACCGGGGAGCTGTTTTTT; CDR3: CASSLDPGAGTGELFF
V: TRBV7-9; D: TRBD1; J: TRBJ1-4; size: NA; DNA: TGTGCCAGCAGTCAACCCCGACAGGGGAGTCGCGAAAAACTGTTTTTT; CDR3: CASSQPRQGSREKLFF
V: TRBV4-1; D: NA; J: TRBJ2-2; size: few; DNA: TGCGCCAGCAGCCAGGCCAACATGGGGTGGACGGAGGAGCTGTTTTTT; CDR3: CASSQANMGWTEELFF
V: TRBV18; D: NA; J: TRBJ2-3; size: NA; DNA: TGTGCCAGCTCACCACCGAGTGGGCGGTACACAGATACGCAGTATTTT; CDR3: CASSPPSGRYTDTQYF
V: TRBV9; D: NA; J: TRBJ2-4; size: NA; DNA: TGTGCCAGCAGCCCCCAAGATGGCATTCAGTACTTC; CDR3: CASSPQDGIQYF
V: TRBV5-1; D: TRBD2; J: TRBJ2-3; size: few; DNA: TGCGCCAGCAGCTTGGCACTAGCGGCAGATACGCAGTATTTT; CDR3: CASSLALAADTQYF
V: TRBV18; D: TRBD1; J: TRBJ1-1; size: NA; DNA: TGTGCCAGCTCACCACTGGGGACAGACACTGAAGCTTTCTTT; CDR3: CASSPLGTDTEAFF
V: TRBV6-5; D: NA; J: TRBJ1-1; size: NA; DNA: TGTGCCAGCGGTCGTTTGGCTGAAGCTTTCTTT; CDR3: CASGRLAEAFF
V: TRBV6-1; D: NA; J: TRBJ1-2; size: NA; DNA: TGTGCCAGCAGTGGGAAAGGGGTCGGCTATGGCTACACCTTC; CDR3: CASSGKGVGYGYTF
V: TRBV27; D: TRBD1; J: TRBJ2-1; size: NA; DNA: TGTGCCAGCAGTCGACCGGGACAGGGTCTAAACAATGAGCAGTTCTTC; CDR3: CASSRPGQGLNNEQFF
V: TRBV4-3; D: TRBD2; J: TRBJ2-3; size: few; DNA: TGCGCCAGCAGCCAACGAAGCGGGGGGGGAGATACGCAGTATTTT; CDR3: CASSQRSGGGDTQYF
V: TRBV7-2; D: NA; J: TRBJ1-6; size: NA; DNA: TGTGCCAGCAGCTTTACAAGGGGAGGCGGACCCCTCCACTTT; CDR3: CASSFTRGGGPLHF
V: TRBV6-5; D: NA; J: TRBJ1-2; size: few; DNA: TGTGCCAGCAGTTTAGTCTCACCGGAAACAGGGAATGGCTACACCTTC; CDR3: CASSLVSPETGNGYTF
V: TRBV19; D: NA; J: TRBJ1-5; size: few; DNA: TGTGCCAGTAGTAGCACGGGGGCAGGTCAGCCCCAGCATTTT; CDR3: CASSSTGAGQPQHF
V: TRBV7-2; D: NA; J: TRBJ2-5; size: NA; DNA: TGTGCCAGCAGCTTTTCCGGGGGATGGGAGACCCAGTACTTC; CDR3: CASSFSGGWETQYF
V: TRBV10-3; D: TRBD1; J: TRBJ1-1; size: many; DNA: TGTGCCATCAGGGAGGGACAGGGGAACACTGAAGCTTTCTTT; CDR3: CAIREGQGNTEAFF
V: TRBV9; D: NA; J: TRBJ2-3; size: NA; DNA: TGTGCCAGCAGCGTAGAGGAGGAAGAGGGGGGCACAGATACGCAGTATTTT; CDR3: CASSVEEEEGGTDTQYF
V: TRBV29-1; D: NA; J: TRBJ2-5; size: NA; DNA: TGCAGCGTCACGGGATGGTGGGGGTCGGGAGAGACCCAGTACTTC; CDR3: CSVTGWWGSGETQYF
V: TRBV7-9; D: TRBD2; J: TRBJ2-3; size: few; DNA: TGTGCCAGCGAACTAGCGGGGACAGATACGCAGTATTTT; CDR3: CASELAGTDTQYF
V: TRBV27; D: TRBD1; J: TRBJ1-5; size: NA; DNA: TGTGCCAGCAGTTCGGGACAGGGGATAGGCAATCAGCCCCAGCATTTT; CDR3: CASSSGQGIGNQPQHF
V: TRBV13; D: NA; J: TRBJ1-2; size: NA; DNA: TGTGCCAGCAGCTTAGGGGCAGGGGAGGGTTTTGGCTATGGCTACACCTTC; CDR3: CASSLGAGEGFGYGYTF
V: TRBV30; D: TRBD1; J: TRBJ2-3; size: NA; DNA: TGTGCCTGGGACAGGGGTCTCAGCACAGATACGCAGTATTTT; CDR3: CAWDRGLSTDTQYF
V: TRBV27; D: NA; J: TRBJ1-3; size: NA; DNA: TGTGCCAGCAGTTTACAGGGGCCTGGAAACACCATATATTTT; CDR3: CASSLQGPGNTIYF
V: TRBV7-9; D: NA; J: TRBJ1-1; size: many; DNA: TGTGCCAGCACTAAACAGGGAGGCACTGAAGCTTTCTTT; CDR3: CASTKQGGTEAFF
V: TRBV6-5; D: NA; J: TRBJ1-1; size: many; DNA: TGTGCCAGCAGTTACTCGTTCACGGAAATTGAAGCTTTCTTT; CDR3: CASSYSFTEIEAFF
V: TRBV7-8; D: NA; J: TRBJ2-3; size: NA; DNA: TGTGCCAGCCTGTCAGGGTTGGTTCCCACAGATACGCAGTATTTT; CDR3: CASLSGLVPTDTQYF
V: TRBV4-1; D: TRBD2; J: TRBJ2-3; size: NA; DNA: TGCGCCAGCACCCCGGGAGGCTCCTTGGCAGATACGCAGTATTTT; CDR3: CASTPGGSLADTQYF
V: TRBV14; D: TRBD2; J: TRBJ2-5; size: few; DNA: TGTGCCAGCAGCCCCCGACTAGCGGGGTCCAAAGGGACCCAGTACTTC; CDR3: CASSPRLAGSKGTQYF
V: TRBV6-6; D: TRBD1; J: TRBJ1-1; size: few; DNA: TGTGCCAGCAGTCGACAGGGGTTGAACACTGAAGCTTTCTTT; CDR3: CASSRQGLNTEAFF
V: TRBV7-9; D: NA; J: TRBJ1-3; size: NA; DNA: TGTGCCAGCAGCAGGGCGGGGGCGATGGAAAACACCATATATTTT; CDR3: CASSRAGAMENTIYF
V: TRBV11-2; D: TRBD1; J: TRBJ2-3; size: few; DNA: TGTGCCAGCACCGAACAGGGGGCCGGTGGAGATACGCAGTATTTT; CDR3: CASTEQGAGGDTQYF
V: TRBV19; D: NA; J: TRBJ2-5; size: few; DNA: TGTGCCAGTAGTATCAGAACAGGAGAGACCCAGTACTTC; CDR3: CASSIRTGETQYF
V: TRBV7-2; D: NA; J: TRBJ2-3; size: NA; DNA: TGTGCCAGCAGCTGGGGGGCAGATACGCAGTATTTT; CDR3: CASSWGADTQYF
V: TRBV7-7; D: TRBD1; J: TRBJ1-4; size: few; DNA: TGTGCCAGCAGCGCCGGGACAGGCTATGAAAAACTGTTTTTT; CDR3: CASSAGTGYEKLFF
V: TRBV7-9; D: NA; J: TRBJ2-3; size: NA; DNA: TGTGCCAGCAGCTTAGCGCTTGTATACACAGATACGCAGTATTTT; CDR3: CASSLALVYTDTQYF
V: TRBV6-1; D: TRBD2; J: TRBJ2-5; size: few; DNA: TGTGCCAGCAGTGAACGCGGGGGGGCAGGAGAGACCCAGTACTTC; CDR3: CASSERGGAGETQYF
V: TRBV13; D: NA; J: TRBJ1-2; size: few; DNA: TGTGCCAGCAGCCCCGGTCGGGGTAGGGGCTACACCTTC; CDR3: CASSPGRGRGYTF
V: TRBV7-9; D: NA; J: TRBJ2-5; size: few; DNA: TGTGCCAGCAGCTTATCTGAGGGGCGGGAGACCCAGTACTTC; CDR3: CASSLSEGRETQYF
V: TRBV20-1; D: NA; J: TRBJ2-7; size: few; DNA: TGCAGTGCTGGGGAGGTTTACGAGCAGTACTTC; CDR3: CSAGEVYEQYF
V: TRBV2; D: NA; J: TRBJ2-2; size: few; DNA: TGTGCCAGCAGTGAGCTGCCTGCGACCGGGGAGCTGTTTTTT; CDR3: CASSELPATGELFF
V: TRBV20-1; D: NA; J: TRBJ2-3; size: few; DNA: TGCAGTGCTATCGACAGAGATACGCAGTATTTT; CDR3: CSAIDRDTQYF
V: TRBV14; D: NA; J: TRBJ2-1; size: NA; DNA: TGTGCCAGCAGCCCTCCTAGCGCCTACAATGAGCAGTTCTTC; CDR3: CASSPPSAYNEQFF
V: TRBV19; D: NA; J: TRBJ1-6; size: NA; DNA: TGTGCCAGTAGCAACGGACCGGGCTTGGGGAATTCACCCCTCCACTTT; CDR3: CASSNGPGLGNSPLHF
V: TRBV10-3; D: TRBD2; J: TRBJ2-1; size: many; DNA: TGTGCCATCAGTGACCCCGGACTAGCGGGGGACAATGAGCAGTTCTTC; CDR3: CAISDPGLAGDNEQFF
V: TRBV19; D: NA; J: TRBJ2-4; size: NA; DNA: TGTGCCAGTAGCAAAGGGGGAGCCAAAAACATTCAGTACTTC; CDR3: CASSKGGAKNIQYF
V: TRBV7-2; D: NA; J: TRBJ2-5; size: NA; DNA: TGTGCCAGCAGCCCGCAGGGGTATAGCATCGAGACCCAGTACTTC; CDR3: CASSPQGYSIETQYF